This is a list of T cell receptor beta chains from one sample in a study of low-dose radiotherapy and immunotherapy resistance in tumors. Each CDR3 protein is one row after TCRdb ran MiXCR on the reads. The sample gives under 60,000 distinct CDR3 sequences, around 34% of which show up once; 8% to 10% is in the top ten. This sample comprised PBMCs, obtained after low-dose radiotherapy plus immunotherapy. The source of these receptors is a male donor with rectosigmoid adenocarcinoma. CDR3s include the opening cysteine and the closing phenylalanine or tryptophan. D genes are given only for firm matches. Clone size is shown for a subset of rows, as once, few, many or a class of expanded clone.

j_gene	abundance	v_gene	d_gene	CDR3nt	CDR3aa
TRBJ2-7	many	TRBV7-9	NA	TGTGCCAGCAGCTTAGCAGGCACCCCCTACGAGCAGTACTTC	CASSLAGTPYEQYF
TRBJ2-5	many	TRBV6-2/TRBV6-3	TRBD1	TGTGCCAGCAGTTACATCCCGGACAGGGGTGGTGAGACCCAGTACTTC	CASSYIPDRGGETQYF
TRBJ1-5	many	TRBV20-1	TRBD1	TGCAGTGCTAATGACAGGGGCCTTTTGAATCAGCCCCAGCATTTT	CSANDRGLLNQPQHF
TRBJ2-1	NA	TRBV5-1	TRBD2	TGCGCCAGCAGCTTGGTTGTAGCGGGGATGAATGAGCAGTTCTTC	CASSLVVAGMNEQFF
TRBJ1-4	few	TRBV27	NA	TGTGCCAGCAGTTTCTTGGAGACTAATGAAAAACTGTTTTTT	CASSFLETNEKLFF
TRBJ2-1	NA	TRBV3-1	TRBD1	TGTGCCAGCAGTTACGGACAGGGGGCGCGCAATGAGCAGTTCTTC	CASSYGQGARNEQFF
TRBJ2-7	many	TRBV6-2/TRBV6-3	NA	TGTGCCAGCAGTTACATAGATAGCGGCTACGAGCAGTACTTC	CASSYIDSGYEQYF
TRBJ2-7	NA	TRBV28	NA	TGTGCCAGCAGTTCGCCCGGGAATCGGGGCTCCTACGAGCAGTACTTC	CASSSPGNRGSYEQYF
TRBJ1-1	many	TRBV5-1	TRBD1	TGCGCCAGCAGAAGAGGACAGGGGGAACAGAACACTGAAGCTTTCTTT	CASRRGQGEQNTEAFF
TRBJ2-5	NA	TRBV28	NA	TGTGCCAGCAGTTTAAGTCTTCAGACCCAGTACTTC	CASSLSLQTQYF
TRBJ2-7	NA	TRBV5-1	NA	TGCGCCAGCAGCTTGGCCCCTCCCCGGGAGTCCTACGAGCAGTACTTC	CASSLAPPRESYEQYF
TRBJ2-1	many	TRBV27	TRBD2	TGTGCCAGCAGCCCTAAAGGTGAATTCGGACTAGCGGGGGGGCTGTATGAGTACAATGAGCAGTTCTTC	CASSPKGEFGLAGGLYEYNEQFF
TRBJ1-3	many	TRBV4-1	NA	TGCGCCAGCAGCCAAGAACAGAGCGGGGTTTTCGGAAACACCATATATTTT	CASSQEQSGVFGNTIYF
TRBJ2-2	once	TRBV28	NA	TGTGCCAGCAGTGCCGGGACACCGAACACCGGGGAGCTGTTTTTT	CASSAGTPNTGELFF
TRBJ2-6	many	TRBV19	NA	TGTGCCAGTAGTCCCATCGTGGCTGGGGCCAACGTCCTGACTTTC	CASSPIVAGANVLTF
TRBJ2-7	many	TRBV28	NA	TGTGCCAGCAACGCCAACTCCTACGAGCAGTACTTC	CASNANSYEQYF
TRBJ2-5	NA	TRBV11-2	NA	TGTGCCAGCAGCTTAGAACGGCCTAAAGAGACCCAGTACTTC	CASSLERPKETQYF
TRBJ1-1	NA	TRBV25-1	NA	TGTGCCAGCAGGGGGGGCGGTCCGAACACTGAAGCTTTCTTT	CASRGGGPNTEAFF
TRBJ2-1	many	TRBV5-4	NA	TGTGCCAGCAGCTTGCCACTCTCCTACAATGAGCAGTTCTTC	CASSLPLSYNEQFF
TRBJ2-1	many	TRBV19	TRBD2	TGTGCCAGTAGAGGGACTAGCGGGGCGTACAATGAGCAGTTCTTC	CASRGTSGAYNEQFF
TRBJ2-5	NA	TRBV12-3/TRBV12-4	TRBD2	TGTGCCAGCAGTTTAGTAGCGGGGGGGCCCGGAGAGACCCAGTACTTC	CASSLVAGGPGETQYF
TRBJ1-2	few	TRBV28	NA	TGTGCCAGCAGTTTCGTTCTCTTCTATGGCTACACCTTC	CASSFVLFYGYTF
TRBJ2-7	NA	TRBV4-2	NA	TGTGCCAGCAGCCAAGGGGGAGTAGGGGTCGAGCAGTACTTC	CASSQGGVGVEQYF
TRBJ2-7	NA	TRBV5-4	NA	TGTGCCAGCAGCACACGGGTTGGCGGGGAGCAGTACTTC	CASSTRVGGEQYF
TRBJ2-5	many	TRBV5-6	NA	TGTGCCAGCAGCTTGGACCTTGGAGAGACCCAGTACTTC	CASSLDLGETQYF
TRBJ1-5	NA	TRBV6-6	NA	TGTGCCAGCAGTGATACCCCTAGCAATCAGCCCCAGCATTTT	CASSDTPSNQPQHF
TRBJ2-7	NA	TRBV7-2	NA	TGTGCCAGCACCCCGACTCTACCTGGGCCGTACGAGCAGTACTTC	CASTPTLPGPYEQYF
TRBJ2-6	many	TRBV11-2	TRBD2	TGTGCCAGCAGAACGACTAGCGGGACAACTGGGGCCAACGTCCTGACTTTC	CASRTTSGTTGANVLTF
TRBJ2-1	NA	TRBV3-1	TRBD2	TGTGCCAGCAGCCCCGGCCCGGGACTAGCGGGGGCCCGCTACAATGAGCAGTTCTTC	CASSPGPGLAGARYNEQFF
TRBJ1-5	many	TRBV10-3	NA	TGTGCCACCCCGCATCCCTTACGTGGGTATAGCAATCAGCCCCAGCATTTT	CATPHPLRGYSNQPQHF
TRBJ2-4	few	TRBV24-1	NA	TGTGCCACCAGTGATACGACAGGAGGAGCCAAAAACATTCAGTACTTC	CATSDTTGGAKNIQYF
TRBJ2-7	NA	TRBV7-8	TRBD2	TGTGCCAGCAACCGACCGGGGAGGGACGGGCAGTACTTC	CASNRPGRDGQYF
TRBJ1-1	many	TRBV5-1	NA	TGCGCCAGCAGCCTTCGTGACACGAACACTGAAGCTTTCTTT	CASSLRDTNTEAFF
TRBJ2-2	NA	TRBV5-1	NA	TGCGCCAGCAGACCCGGGCAGCCCCAGATGAAAAACACCGGGGAGCTGTTTTTT	CASRPGQPQMKNTGELFF
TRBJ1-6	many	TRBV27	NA	TGTGCCAGCAGTTTAACTCCTTTCAACGGTTCACCCCTCCACTTT	CASSLTPFNGSPLHF
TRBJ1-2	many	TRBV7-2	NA	TGTGCCAGCCACGGGGGTCCTCATACACTTAACTATGGCTACACCTTC	CASHGGPHTLNYGYTF
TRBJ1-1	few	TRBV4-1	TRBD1	TGCGCCAGCAGCCAGGGACAGGGACTCACTGAAGCTTTCTTT	CASSQGQGLTEAFF
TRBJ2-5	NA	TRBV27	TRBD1	TGTGCCAGCAGTCTCAGACAGGGGGAGACCCAGTACTTC	CASSLRQGETQYF
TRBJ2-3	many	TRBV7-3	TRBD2	TGTGCCAGCAGCCCCGCCGCCGGGACTAGCGTTACGCAGTATTTT	CASSPAAGTSVTQYF
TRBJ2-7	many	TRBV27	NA	TGTGCCAGCAGTTTAAGGCCATTCTCCTACGAGCAGTACTTC	CASSLRPFSYEQYF
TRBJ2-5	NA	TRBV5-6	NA	TGTGCCAGCAGCGCGGACGGCCGAAGGGGGACCCAGTACTTC	CASSADGRRGTQYF
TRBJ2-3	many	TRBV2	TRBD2	TGTGCCAGCAGTGAAGCGCGCTGGGGCGGGGGGGACACAGATACGCAGTATTTT	CASSEARWGGGDTDTQYF
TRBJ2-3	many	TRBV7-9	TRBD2	TGTGCCAGCAGCCGGCGGACTAGCGGAAGCACAGATACGCAGTATTTT	CASSRRTSGSTDTQYF
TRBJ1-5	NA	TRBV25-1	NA	TGTGCCAGCAGTAAGGGTAGCAATCAGCCCCAGCATTTT	CASSKGSNQPQHF
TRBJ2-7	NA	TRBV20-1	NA	TGCAGTGCTAGAGAAGCTAGCTCCTACGAGCAGTACTTC	CSAREASSYEQYF
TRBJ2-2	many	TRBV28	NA	TGTGCCAGCAGTTTACTCGGGGAGCTGTTTTTT	CASSLLGELFF
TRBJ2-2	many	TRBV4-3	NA	TGCGCCAGCAGCCACCACACCGGGGAGCTGTTTTTT	CASSHHTGELFF
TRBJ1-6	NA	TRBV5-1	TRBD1	TGCGCCAGCAGCTACGGACAGGGTAATTCACCCCTCCACTTT	CASSYGQGNSPLHF
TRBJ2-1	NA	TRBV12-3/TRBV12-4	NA	TGTGTCAGCAGGGGGGGACATGCGGGAGACTCCTACAATGAGCAGTTCTTC	CVSRGGHAGDSYNEQFF
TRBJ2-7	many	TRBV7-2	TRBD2	TGTGCCAGCAGCTTAGGAATAGCGGGAGGGCCGAGTGAGCAGTACTTC	CASSLGIAGGPSEQYF
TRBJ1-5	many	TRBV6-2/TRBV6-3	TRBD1	TGTGCCAGCATTGGACAGGGGTGGAATGAGCCCCAGCATTTT	CASIGQGWNEPQHF
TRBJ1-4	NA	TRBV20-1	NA	TGCAGTGCCAGGACAGAAAATGAAAAACTGTTTTTT	CSARTENEKLFF
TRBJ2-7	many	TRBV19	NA	TGTGCCAGTAGTCGAGACCCCTGGAGCTCCTACGAGCAGTACTTC	CASSRDPWSSYEQYF
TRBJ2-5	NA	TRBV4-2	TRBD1	TGTGCCAGCAGCCAAGCGAGGCAGGGGGCGCTGGCTATGGAGACCCAGTACTTC	CASSQARQGALAMETQYF
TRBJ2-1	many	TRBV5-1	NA	TGCGCCAGCAGCGGGGGGGGGCTTGGGAATCATGAGCAGTTCTTC	CASSGGGLGNHEQFF